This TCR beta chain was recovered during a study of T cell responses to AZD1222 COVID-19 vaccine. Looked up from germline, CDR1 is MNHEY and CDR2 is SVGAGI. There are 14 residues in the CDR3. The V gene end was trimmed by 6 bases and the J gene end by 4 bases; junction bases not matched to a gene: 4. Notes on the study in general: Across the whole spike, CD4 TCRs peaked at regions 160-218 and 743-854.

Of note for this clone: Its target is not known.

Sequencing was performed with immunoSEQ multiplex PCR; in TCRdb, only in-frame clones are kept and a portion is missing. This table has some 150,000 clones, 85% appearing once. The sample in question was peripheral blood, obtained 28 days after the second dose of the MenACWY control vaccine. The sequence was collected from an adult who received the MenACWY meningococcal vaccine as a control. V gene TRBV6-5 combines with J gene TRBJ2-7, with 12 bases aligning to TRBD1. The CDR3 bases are TGTGCCAGCAGGGGGACAGGGGGCGTTTACGAGCAGTACTTC. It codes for CASRGTGGVYEQYF.